A single sample is the source of the 31 T cell receptor beta chains below, sequenced in a study of blood T cell repertoires in COVID-19. TCRdb's table, derived via immunoSEQ multiplex PCR, lists solely in-frame clones and lacks some. This table has approximately 290,000 clones, around 85% appearing once. Sequenced input: PBMCs or T cells enriched from blood (not recorded which). The receptors were sampled from a woman aged 25-40 years who had recovered from COVID-19.

The rearrangement joins TRBV27 to TRBJ2-7; D is unclear. Between the trimmed V and J ends, which lost 5 bases and 2 bases, there was a span of 10 bases. The CDR3 is made up of 13 amino acids. CDR1 is MNHEY, CDR2 SMNVEV, per germline (reference sequence). The CDR3 reads CASSRDITYEQYF. In nucleotides, the CDR3 is TGTGCCAGCAGTCGAGACATAACCTACGAGCAGTACTTC.

The chain has TRBV7-6 and TRBJ1-5, with 8 bases identical to TRBD1. V lost 6 bases, J lost 4 bases, and 14 bases stayed unmatched. Germline V gene lookup returns CDR1 SGHVS and CDR2 FNYEAQ. The CDR3 has 17 residues. The CDR3 is CASSLRTGNVANQPQHF. CDR3 DNA sequence: TGTGCCAGCAGTCTCCGGACAGGGAATGTAGCAAATCAGCCCCAGCATTTT. Using reference TRBV7-6 and TRBJ1-5 for the parts outside the CDR3, the full variable domain is GAGVSQSPRYKVTKRGQDVALRCDPISGHVSLYWYRQALGQGPEFLTYFNYEAQQDKSGLPNDRFSAERPEGSISTLTIQRTEQRDSAMYRCASSLRTGNVANQPQHFGDGTRLSIL.

The chain carries TRBV19 and TRBJ2-7; TRBD1 agrees at 8 bases. CDR3 length: 14 amino acids. After removal of 3 bases from V and 2 bases from J, the junction contained 3 bases not matched to a gene. Germline CDR1 reads LNHDA; CDR2 reads SQIVND (reference sequence). CDR3 in amino acids: CASSIGQGAYEQYF. The CDR3 bases are TGTGCCAGTAGTATTGGACAGGGCGCCTACGAGCAGTACTTC.

This chain connects TRBV7-2 to TRBJ1-4, with unresolved D. The CDR3 consists of 14 residues. CDR1 is SGHTA and CDR2 is FQGNSA in the germline V gene. Trimming removed 3 bases at V and 6 bases at J, with 11 bases between. This CDR3 is CASSFEWADEKLFF. In DNA form, the CDR3 reads TGTGCCAGCAGCTTCGAATGGGCTGATGAAAAACTGTTTTTT.

The rearrangement uses TRBV4-1 and TRBJ2-7, with D possibly TRBD2 on 6 matching bases. V dropped 3 bases and J dropped 4 bases, with 19 bases sitting between them. This CDR3 is 16 amino acids long. Germline V gene data show CDR1 as MGHRA and CDR2 as YSYEKL. This CDR3 is CASSQEGTKTGYEQYF. The CDR3 nucleotides are TGCGCCAGCAGCCAGGAGGGTACTAAGACGGGTTACGAGCAGTACTTC.

The chain employs TRBV5-1 and TRBJ1-6; D not resolved. CDR3 length: 14 amino acids. Germline CDR1 and CDR2: SGHRS and YFSETQ. Trimming left V 3 bases short and J 10 bases short, with 14 bases between. The CDR3 is CASSYDGIPSPLHF. CDR3 nucleotides: TGCGCCAGCAGCTATGACGGGATTCCCTCACCCCTCCACTTT.

J is TRBJ1-1 and V is TRBV7-9; D not resolved. CDR3 length equals 11 residues. CDR1 is SEHNR, CDR2 FQNEAQ, per germline (reference sequence). Trimming took off 7 bases at V and 5 bases at J, with 8 bases between the two ends. The CDR3 DNA reads as TGTGCCAGCATCTTTAGAACTGAAGCTTTCTTT. Encoded protein: CASIFRTEAFF.

The rearrangement joins TRBV13 to TRBJ1-1; D might be TRBD1 (5 bases). Looked up from germline, CDR1 is PRHDT and CDR2 is FYEKMQ (reference sequence). The CDR3 is 12 amino acids. V was cut by 5 bases and J by 6 bases, with 10 bases left in between. The CDR3 DNA sequence: TGTGCCAGCAGCACCGACAGATCTGAAGCTTTCTTT. This encodes CASSTDRSEAFF.

The rearrangement links TRBV12-3 or TRBV12-4 to TRBJ1-5; no reliable D call. V was cut by 6 bases and J by 5 bases, with 5 bases left in between. The CDR3 runs 11 residues. Here the CDR3 reads CASSLDQPQHF. CDR3 DNA: TGTGCCAGCAGCCTCGATCAGCCCCAGCATTTT.

This chain uses TRBV28 with TRBJ2-2, with D uncertain. This CDR3 comprises 12 residues. Trimming stripped 8 bases from V and 5 bases from J, with 9 bases between. The germline V gene encodes CDR1 MDHEN and CDR2 SYDVKM. The CDR3 region is CASSTDTGELFF. CDR3 DNA sequence: TGTGCCAGCTCTACAGATACCGGGGAGCTGTTTTTT.

This clone showed up many times. Other DNA sequences from this sample encode an identical CDR3 as well. The chain combines TRBV5-1 with TRBJ1-4; TRBD1 agrees at 9 bases. Germline trimming cut 2 bases from V and 8 bases from J; bases unmatched to any gene: 4. Germline loops: CDR1 SGHRS, CDR2 YFSETQ. The CDR3 covers 14 residues. The CDR3 DNA follows: TGCGCCAGCAGCTTCGGACAGGGGAGGGAAAAACTGTTTTTT. This encodes CASSFGQGREKLFF.

This chain joins TRBV30 and TRBJ1-2; D is possibly TRBD1 (5 bases). V shed 3 bases and J shed 5 bases, with 13 bases lying between them. Germline CDR1 GTSNPN, CDR2 SVGIG (reference sequence). The length of the CDR3 is 13 residues. The CDR3 DNA sequence: TGTGCCTGGAGCCTCCAGGGTCTTTATGGCTACACCTTC. Protein product: CAWSLQGLYGYTF.

The DNA of the CDR3 is TGTGCCACCAGCGGGAGGGAGACCCAGTACTTC. Its protein is CATSGRETQYF. The chain combines TRBV15 with TRBJ2-5; D might be TRBD2 (6 bases). This CDR3 contains 11 residues. V lost 5 bases and J 5 bases, leaving 6 bases between the germline ends. The germline CDR1 and CDR2 sequences are LNHNV and YYDKDF (reference sequence).

The gene calls are TRBV12-5 and TRBJ2-2, with D possibly being TRBD2 (5 bases). The CDR3 is 15 amino acids. Germline assignment: CDR1 LGHNT and CDR2 FRNRAP. Trimming removed 0 bases at V and 7 bases at J, with 12 bases between. The CDR3 nucleotides are TGTGCTAGTGGTTTGGTAGTTCCTGGAGGCGGGGAGCTGTTTTTT. Translating it yields CASGLVVPGGGELFF.

V usage is TRBV28 and J usage is TRBJ1-1; D gene unclear. CDR1 is MDHEN and CDR2 is SYDVKM in the germline V gene. Deletions cut 2 bases from V and 0 bases from J, with 19 bases between. This CDR3 region has 18 residues. The DNA of the CDR3 is TGTGCCAGCAGTTTAGCTGGATGGTCGGGGAGAGTGAACACTGAAGCTTTCTTT. Translating it yields CASSLAGWSGRVNTEAFF. Together with reference TRBV28 and TRBJ1-1, the CDR3 gives the full variable domain: DVKVTQSSRYLVKRTGEKVFLECVQDMDHENMFWYRQDPGLGLRLIYFSYDVKMKEKGDIPEGYSVSREKKERFSLILESASTNQTSMYLCASSLAGWSGRVNTEAFFGQGTRLTVV.

The chain couples TRBV28 to TRBJ1-2; D is undetermined. Trimming stripped 5 bases from V and 0 bases from J, with 10 bases between. The CDR3 is 14 amino acids. Germline V gene sequence: CDR1 MDHEN, CDR2 SYDVKM. CDR3 sequence (DNA): TGTGCCAGCAGTCCAGGACTAGCTAACTATGGCTACACCTTC. It specifies CASSPGLANYGYTF.

CDR3 coding DNA: TGTGCCAGCAGGCGGACAGGGGAAGGCTACACCTTC. This gives the protein CASRRTGEGYTF. The V and J genes are TRBV28 and TRBJ1-2, with 9 bases lining up with TRBD1. The CDR3 sequence is 12 residues long. The trim removed 6 bases at V and 8 bases at J, leaving 4 bases unmatched. Germline V CDR1 and CDR2: MDHEN, SYDVKM.

The rearrangement uses TRBV9 and TRBJ1-3; D ambiguous. The germline gives CDR1 SGDLS, CDR2 YYNGEE. This CDR3 is 15 amino acids long. Trimming took 0 bases from V and 5 from J, leaving 12 bases between them. The CDR3 DNA sequence: TGTGCCAGCAGCGTAGATTCGGGGTTAAGAAACACCATATATTTT. This encodes CASSVDSGLRNTIYF.

V gene TRBV7-2 combines with J gene TRBJ2-3, with TRBD2 identical over 12 bases. CDR1 and CDR2 (germline): SGHTA, FQGNSA. V dropped 5 bases and J dropped 5; count of bases not matched to a gene: 11. The CDR3 runs 17 residues. The CDR3 DNA sequence: TGTGCCAGCAGCCCCCAGCTCCTAGCGGGGGGGGGAGATACGCAGTATTTT. This gives the protein CASSPQLLAGGGDTQYF.

This chain links TRBV2 with TRBJ1-5, with D unclear. The CDR3 has 17 amino acids. Between the trimmed V and J ends, which lost 1 base and 2 bases, there was a span of 15 bases. Germline V gives CDR1 SNHLY, CDR2 FYNNEI. The DNA of the CDR3 is TGTGCCAGCAGTGAAGGGCCAGCAAGGAGGGGCAATCAGCCCCAGCATTTT. Protein product: CASSEGPARRGNQPQHF. The whole variable domain, filled in from reference TRBV2 and TRBJ1-5, reads EPEVTQTPSHQVTQMGQEVILRCVPISNHLYFYWYRQILGQKVEFLVSFYNNEISEKSEIFDDQFSVERPDGSNFTLKIRSTKLEDSAMYFCASSEGPARRGNQPQHFGDGTRLSIL.

In this sample, this clone turned up once. CDR3 protein: CASRWTSRSEQFF. In nucleotides, the CDR3 is TGTGCCAGTAGGTGGACTAGCCGAAGTGAGCAGTTCTTC. V gene TRBV19 combines with J gene TRBJ2-1, with 8 bases identical to TRBD2. CDR1 is LNHDA and CDR2 is SQIVND in the germline V gene (reference sequence). The CDR3 spans 13 residues. Losses at the gene ends were 6 bases for V and 9 bases for J; bases not matched to a gene: 7.

CDR3 bases: TGTGCCAGCAGCCGTGCGGCTGCGAGCTCCTACGAGCAGTACTTC. It is translated as CASSRAAASSYEQYF. The chain has TRBV3-1 (or the pseudogene TRBV3-2) and TRBJ2-7; D gene unclear. Germline-derived CDR1 and CDR2 are LGHDT and YNNKEL (reference sequence). Trimming removed 4 bases from V and 0 bases from J, with 13 bases in between. This CDR3 is 15 amino acids long.

The chain joins TRBV6-5 to TRBJ1-2; possible D gene TRBD1, 5 bases. With 2 bases removed from V and 2 bases from J, the gap between germline ends came to 12 bases. CDR3 length: 15 residues. From germline, CDR1 is MNHEY and CDR2 SVGAGI. The chain's CDR3 is CASSYGPQENYGYTF. In DNA, the CDR3 is TGTGCCAGCAGTTACGGACCACAGGAGAACTATGGCTACACCTTC.

J is TRBJ1-2 and V is TRBV27; the D gene is possibly TRBD1 (5 bases). The CDR3 loop spans 14 amino acids. V was pared by 8 bases and J by 2 bases, with 15 bases between. Germline CDR1 and CDR2: MNHEY and SMNVEV (reference sequence). This chain's CDR3 is CASALTGVNYGYTF. Written as DNA, the CDR3 is TGTGCCAGCGCTTTAACAGGAGTAAACTATGGCTACACCTTC.

In this sample, this clone turned up a few times. V is TRBV19 and J is TRBJ1-6; no clear D. The CDR3 spans 14 residues. From germline, CDR1 is LNHDA and CDR2 SQIVND (reference sequence). V was trimmed by 4 bases and J by 7 bases, leaving 11 bases between them. The CDR3 bases are TGTGCCAGTAGTACCCGAGCGGGGAATTCACCCCTCCACTTT. It yields the protein CASSTRAGNSPLHF.

The CDR3 bases are TGTGCCAGCAGTTCCCTGACAGGGGGTGAAAAACTGTTTTTT. It translates to CASSSLTGGEKLFF. The V call is TRBV6-6, the J call TRBJ1-4; 9 nucleotides align to TRBD1. The CDR3 totals 14 residues. The germline CDR1 and CDR2 sequences are MNHNY and SVGAGI (reference sequence). The V gene end was trimmed by 4 bases and the J gene end by 7 bases; junction bases not matched to a gene: 4.

The CDR3 region has the DNA TGCAGTGCTAGTGAAACGGGGACTGCTGATGAAAAACTGTTTTTT. It yields the protein CSASETGTADEKLFF. The chain combines TRBV20-1 with TRBJ1-4; maybe TRBD1 (5 bases). In germline, CDR1 is DFQATT, CDR2 SNEGSKA (reference sequence). This CDR3 has 15 residues. V was trimmed by 3 bases and J by 6 bases, leaving 17 bases between them.

The chain employs TRBV11-2 and TRBJ2-2, with TRBD2 identical over 9 bases. There are 16 residues in the CDR3. With V trimmed by 3 bases and J by 8 bases, 10 bases remained unmatched. The V gene's germline CDR1 is SGHAT and CDR2 FQNNGV. CDR3 residues: CASSFSGLAGGGELFF. The CDR3 nucleotides are TGTGCCAGCAGCTTTTCGGGACTAGCTGGCGGGGGGGAGCTGTTTTTT.

The chain links TRBV28 to TRBJ1-4; TRBD1 matches 7 bases. Trimming took 7 bases from V and 10 from J; bases not matched to a gene: 12. Germline values: CDR1 MDHEN, CDR2 SYDVKM. The CDR3 loop spans 14 amino acids. The CDR3 DNA follows: TGTGCCAGCACCTCCGGCGGGGGGACAGTAAAACTGTTTTTT. Translating gives CASTSGGGTVKLFF. Looking up the rest from reference TRBV28 and TRBJ1-4 gives the full variable domain: DVKVTQSSRYLVKRTGEKVFLECVQDMDHENMFWYRQDPGLGLRLIYFSYDVKMKEKGDIPEGYSVSREKKERFSLILESASTNQTSMYLCASTSGGGTVKLFFGSGTQLSVL.

The chain is built from TRBV11-1 and TRBJ1-4, with 7 bases aligning to TRBD1. V lost 5 bases and J lost 4; bases outside the gene matches: 4. CDR1 is SGHAT and CDR2 is FQDESV in the germline V gene (reference sequence). The CDR3 extends over 14 amino acids. This CDR3 is CASSRGTDNEKLFF. The DNA of the CDR3 is TGTGCCAGCAGCCGCGGGACAGATAATGAAAAACTGTTTTTT.

The chain couples TRBV18 to TRBJ2-7, with D hard to call. The CDR3 has 13 amino acids. The germline gives CDR1 KGHSH, CDR2 LQKENI. The V and J ends lost 2 bases and 6 bases respectively, with 11 bases between them. CDR3 sequence (DNA): TGTGCCAGCTCACCAGAGGTGTCCAGCGAGCAGTACTTC. It is translated as CASSPEVSSEQYF.